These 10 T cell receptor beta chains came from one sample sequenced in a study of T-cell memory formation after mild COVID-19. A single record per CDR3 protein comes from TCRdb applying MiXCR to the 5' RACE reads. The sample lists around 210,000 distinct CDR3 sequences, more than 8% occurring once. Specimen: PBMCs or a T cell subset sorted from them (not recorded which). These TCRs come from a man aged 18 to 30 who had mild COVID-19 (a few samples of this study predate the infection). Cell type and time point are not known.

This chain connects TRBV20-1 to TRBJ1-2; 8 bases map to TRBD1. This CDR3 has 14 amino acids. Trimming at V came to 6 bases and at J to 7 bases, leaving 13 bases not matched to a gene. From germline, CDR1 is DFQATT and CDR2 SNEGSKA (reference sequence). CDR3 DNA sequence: TGCAGTGCAGTAGCCCGACAGGGGAGGTCTGGCTACACCTTC. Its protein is CSAVARQGRSGYTF.

The CDR3 nucleotides are TGTGCCAGCAGCCCAGGGTCTAGCACAGATACGCAGTATTTT. Its translation: CASSPGSSTDTQYF. The rearrangement uses TRBV7-2 and TRBJ2-3; D possibly corresponds to TRBD1 (5 bases). V lost 5 bases and J lost 0, with 9 bases in between. The CDR3 totals 14 residues. The germline V gene encodes CDR1 SGHTA and CDR2 FQGNSA. The full variable domain, in which reference TRBV7-2 and TRBJ2-3 provide the parts outside the CDR3, is GAGVSQSPSNKVTEKGKDVELRCDPISGHTALYWYRQSLGQGLEFLIYFQGNSAPDKSGLPSDRFSAERTGGSVSTLTIQRTQQEDSAVYLCASSPGSSTDTQYFGPGTRLTVL.

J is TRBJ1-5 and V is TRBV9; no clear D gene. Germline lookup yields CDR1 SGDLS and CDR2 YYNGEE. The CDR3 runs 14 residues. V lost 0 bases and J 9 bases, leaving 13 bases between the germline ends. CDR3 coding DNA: TGTGCCAGCAGCGTAGGCGACGGACTTGGGCCCCAGCATTTT. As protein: CASSVGDGLGPQHF.

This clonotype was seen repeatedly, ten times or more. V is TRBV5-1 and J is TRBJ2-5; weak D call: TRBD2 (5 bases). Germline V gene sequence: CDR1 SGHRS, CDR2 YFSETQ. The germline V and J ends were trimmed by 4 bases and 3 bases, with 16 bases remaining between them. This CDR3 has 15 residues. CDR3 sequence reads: CASSLRGRTEETQYF. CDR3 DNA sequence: TGCGCCAGCAGCCTCCGGGGTCGAACTGAAGAGACCCAGTACTTC.

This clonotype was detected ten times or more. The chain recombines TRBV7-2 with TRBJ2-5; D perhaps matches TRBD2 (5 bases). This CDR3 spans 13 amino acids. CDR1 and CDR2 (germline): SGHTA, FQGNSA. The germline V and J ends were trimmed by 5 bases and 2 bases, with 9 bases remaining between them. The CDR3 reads CASSVGIQETQYF. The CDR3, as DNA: TGTGCCAGCAGCGTCGGGATTCAAGAGACCCAGTACTTC.

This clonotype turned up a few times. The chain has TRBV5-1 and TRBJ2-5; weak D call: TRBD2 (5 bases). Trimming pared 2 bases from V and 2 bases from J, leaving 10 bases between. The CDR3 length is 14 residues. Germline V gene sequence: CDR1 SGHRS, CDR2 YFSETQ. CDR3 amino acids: CASSFMTNQETQYF. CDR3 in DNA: TGCGCCAGCAGCTTCATGACTAATCAAGAGACCCAGTACTTC.

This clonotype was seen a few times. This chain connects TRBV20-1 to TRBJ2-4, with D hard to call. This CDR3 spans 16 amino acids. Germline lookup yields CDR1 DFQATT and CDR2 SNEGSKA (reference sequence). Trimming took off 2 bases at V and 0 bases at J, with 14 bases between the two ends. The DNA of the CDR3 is TGCAGTGCTAGAAGAATTCCAGATCTAGCCAAAAACATTCAGTACTTC. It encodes CSARRIPDLAKNIQYF.

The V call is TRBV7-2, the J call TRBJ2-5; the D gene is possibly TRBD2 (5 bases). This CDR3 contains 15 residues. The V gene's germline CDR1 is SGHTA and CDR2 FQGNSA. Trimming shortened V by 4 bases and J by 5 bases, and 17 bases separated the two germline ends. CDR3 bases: TGTGCCAGCAGCTCTGGTCTCACTCCGGGGGAGACCCAGTACTTC. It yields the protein CASSSGLTPGETQYF.

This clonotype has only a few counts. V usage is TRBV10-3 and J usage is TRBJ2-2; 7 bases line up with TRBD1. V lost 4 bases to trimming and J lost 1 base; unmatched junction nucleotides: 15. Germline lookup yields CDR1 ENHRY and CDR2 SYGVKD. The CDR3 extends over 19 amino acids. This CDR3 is CAISARTGVSTLNTGELFF. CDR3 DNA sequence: TGTGCCATCAGTGCCCGGACAGGAGTTTCCACCTTGAACACCGGGGAGCTGTTTTTT.

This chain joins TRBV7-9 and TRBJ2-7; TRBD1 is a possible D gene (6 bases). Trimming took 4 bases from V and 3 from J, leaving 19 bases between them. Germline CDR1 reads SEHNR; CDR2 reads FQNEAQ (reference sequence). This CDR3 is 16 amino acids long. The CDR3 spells CASSSLGTGTRYEQYV. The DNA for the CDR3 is TGTGCCAGCAGCTCCCTGGGGACCGGGACACGCTACGAGCAGTACGTC.